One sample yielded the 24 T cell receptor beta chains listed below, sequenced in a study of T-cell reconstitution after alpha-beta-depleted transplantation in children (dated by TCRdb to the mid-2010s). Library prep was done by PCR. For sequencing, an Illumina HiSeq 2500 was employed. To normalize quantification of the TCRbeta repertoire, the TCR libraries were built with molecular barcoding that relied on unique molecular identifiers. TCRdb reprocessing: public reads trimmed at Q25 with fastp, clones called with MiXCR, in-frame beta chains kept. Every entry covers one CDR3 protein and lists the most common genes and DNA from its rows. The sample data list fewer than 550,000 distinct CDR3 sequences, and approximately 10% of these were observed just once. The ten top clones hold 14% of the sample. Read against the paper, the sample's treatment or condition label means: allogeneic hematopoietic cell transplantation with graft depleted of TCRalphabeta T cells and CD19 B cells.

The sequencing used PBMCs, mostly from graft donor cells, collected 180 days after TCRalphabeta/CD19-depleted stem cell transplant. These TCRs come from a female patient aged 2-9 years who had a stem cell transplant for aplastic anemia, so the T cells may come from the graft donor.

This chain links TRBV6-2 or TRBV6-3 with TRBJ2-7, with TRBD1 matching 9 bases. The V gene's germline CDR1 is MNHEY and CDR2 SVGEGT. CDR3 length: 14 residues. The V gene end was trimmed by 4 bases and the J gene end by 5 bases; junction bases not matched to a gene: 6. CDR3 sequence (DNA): TGTGCCAGCAGTTTCGGACAGGGGCAAAACGAGCAGTACTTC. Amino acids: CASSFGQGQNEQYF.

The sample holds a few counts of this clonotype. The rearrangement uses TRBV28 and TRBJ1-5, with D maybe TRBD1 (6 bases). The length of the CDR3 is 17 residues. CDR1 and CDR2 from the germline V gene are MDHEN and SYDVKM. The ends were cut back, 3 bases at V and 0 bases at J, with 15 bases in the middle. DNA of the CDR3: TGTGCCAGCAGTTTGAACAGGGTCTTATATAGCAATCAGCCCCAGCATTTT. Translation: CASSLNRVLYSNQPQHF.

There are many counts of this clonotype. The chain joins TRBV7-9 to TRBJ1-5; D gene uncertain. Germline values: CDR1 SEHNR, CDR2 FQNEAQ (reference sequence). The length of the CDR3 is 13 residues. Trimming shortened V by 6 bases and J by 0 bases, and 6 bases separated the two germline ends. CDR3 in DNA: TGTGCCAGCAGGAGAGATAGCAATCAGCCCCAGCATTTT. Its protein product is CASRRDSNQPQHF.

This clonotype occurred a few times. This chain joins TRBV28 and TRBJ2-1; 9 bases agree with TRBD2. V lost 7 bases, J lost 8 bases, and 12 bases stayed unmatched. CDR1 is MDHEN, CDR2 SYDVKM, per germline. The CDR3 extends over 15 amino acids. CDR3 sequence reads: CASTFPLVAGDEQFF. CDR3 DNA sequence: TGTGCCAGCACCTTCCCGTTAGTAGCGGGAGATGAGCAGTTCTTC.

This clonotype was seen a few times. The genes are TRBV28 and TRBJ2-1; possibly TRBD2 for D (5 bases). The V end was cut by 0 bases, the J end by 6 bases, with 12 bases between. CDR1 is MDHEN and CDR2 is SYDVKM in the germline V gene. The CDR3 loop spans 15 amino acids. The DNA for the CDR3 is TGTGCCAGCAGTTTATGGTATCTAGCATCCAATGAGCAGTTCTTC. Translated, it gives CASSLWYLASNEQFF.

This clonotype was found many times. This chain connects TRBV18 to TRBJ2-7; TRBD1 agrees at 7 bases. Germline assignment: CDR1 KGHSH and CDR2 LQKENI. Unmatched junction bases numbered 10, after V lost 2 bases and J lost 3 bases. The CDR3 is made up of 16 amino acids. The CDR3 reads CASSPGTTGQFYEQYV. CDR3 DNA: TGTGCCAGCTCACCAGGGACAACGGGACAGTTCTACGAGCAGTACGTC.

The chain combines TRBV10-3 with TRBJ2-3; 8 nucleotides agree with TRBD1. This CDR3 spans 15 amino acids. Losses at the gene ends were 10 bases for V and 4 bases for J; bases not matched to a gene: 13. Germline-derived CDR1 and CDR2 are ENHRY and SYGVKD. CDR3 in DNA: TGTGCCACGCGACAGGGGAAAGAAGTGGCAGATACGCAGTATTTT. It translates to CATRQGKEVADTQYF.

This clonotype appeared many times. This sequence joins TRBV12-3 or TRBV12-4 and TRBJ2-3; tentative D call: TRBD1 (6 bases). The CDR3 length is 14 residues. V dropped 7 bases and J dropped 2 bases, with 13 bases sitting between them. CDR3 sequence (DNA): TGTGCCAGCACCGGCAGGGGCAACACAGATACGCAGTATTTT. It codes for CASTGRGNTDTQYF.

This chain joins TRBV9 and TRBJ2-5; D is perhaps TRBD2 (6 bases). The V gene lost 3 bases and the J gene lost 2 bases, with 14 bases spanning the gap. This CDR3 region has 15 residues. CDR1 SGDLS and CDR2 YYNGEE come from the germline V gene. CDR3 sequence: CASSGPFGGQETQYF. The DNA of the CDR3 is TGTGCCAGCAGCGGCCCTTTTGGGGGGCAAGAGACCCAGTACTTC.

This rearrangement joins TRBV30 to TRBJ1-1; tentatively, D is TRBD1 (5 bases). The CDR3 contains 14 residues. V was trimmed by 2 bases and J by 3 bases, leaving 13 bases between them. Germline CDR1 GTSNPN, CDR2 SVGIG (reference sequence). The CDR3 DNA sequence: TGTGCCTGGAGTCCATTCAGGGTGGACACTGAAGCTTTCTTT. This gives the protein CAWSPFRVDTEAFF. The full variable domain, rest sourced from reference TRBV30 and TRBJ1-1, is SQTIHQWPATLVQPVGSPLSLECTVEGTSNPNLYWYRQAAGRGLQLLFYSVGIGQISSEVPQNLSASRPQDRQFILSSKKLLLSDSGFYLCAWSPFRVDTEAFFGQGTRLTVV.

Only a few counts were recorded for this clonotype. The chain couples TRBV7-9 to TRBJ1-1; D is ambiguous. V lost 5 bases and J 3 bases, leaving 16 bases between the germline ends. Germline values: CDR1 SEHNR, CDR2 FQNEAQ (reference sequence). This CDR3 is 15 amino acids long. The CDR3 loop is CASSRTPTEDTEAFF. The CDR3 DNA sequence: TGTGCCAGCAGCCGAACACCCACCGAGGACACTGAAGCTTTCTTT.

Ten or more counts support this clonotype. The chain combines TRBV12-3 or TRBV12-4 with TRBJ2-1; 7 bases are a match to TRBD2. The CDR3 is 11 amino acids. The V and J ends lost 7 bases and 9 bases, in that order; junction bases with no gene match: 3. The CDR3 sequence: CASTSGGEQFF. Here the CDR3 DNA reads TGTGCCAGCACATCGGGGGGTGAGCAGTTCTTC.

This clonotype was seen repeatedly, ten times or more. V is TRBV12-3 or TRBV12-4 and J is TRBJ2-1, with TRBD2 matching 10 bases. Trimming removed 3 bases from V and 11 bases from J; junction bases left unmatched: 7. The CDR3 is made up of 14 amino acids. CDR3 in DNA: TGTGCCAGCAGTTTGAGACTAGCGGGCGGAAAGCAGTTCTTC. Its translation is CASSLRLAGGKQFF.

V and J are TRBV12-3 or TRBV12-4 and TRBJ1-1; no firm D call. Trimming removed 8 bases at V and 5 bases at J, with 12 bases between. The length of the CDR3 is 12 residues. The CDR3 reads CASSKVQTEAFF. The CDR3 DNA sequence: TGTGCCAGCTCTAAGGTGCAGACTGAAGCTTTCTTT.

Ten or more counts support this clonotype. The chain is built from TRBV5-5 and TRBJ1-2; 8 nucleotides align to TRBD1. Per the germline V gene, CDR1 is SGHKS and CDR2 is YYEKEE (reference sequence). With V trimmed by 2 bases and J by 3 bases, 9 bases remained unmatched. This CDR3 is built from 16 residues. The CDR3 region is CASSFWPRGQDYGYTF. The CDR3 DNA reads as TGTGCCAGCAGCTTTTGGCCGCGGGGACAGGACTATGGCTACACCTTC.

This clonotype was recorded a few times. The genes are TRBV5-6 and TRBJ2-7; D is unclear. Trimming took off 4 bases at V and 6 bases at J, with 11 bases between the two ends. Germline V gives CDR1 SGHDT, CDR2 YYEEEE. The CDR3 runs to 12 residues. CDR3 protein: CASSLDWGEQYV. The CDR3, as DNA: TGTGCCAGCAGCCTAGACTGGGGCGAGCAGTACGTC.

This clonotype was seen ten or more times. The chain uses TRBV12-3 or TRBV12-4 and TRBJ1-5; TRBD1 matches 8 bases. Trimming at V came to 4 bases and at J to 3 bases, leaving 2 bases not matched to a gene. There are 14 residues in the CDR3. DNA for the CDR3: TGTGCCAGCAGTTCGACAGGGGACAATCAGCCCCAGCATTTT. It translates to CASSSTGDNQPQHF.

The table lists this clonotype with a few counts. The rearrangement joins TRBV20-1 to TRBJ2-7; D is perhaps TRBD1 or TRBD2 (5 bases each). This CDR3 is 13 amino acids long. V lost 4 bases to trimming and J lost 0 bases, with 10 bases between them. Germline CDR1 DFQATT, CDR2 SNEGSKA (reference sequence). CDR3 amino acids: CSATAGSSYEQYV. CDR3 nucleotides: TGCAGTGCTACGGCAGGGAGCTCCTACGAGCAGTACGTC.

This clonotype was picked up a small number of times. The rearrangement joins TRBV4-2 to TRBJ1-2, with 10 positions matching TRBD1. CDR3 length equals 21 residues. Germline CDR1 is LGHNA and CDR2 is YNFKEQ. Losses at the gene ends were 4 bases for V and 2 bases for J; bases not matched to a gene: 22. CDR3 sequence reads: CASSPQGIHLSDRGRNYGYTF. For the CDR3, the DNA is TGTGCCAGCAGCCCACAGGGAATCCACCTGTCCGACAGGGGGCGCAACTATGGCTACACCTTC.

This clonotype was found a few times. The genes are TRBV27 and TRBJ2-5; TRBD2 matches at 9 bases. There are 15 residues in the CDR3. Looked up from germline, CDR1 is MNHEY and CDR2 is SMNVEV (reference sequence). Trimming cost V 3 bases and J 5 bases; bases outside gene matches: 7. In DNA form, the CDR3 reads TGTGCCAGCAGTTTGACTAGCGGAAGGACGGAGACCCAGTACTTC. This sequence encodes CASSLTSGRTETQYF.

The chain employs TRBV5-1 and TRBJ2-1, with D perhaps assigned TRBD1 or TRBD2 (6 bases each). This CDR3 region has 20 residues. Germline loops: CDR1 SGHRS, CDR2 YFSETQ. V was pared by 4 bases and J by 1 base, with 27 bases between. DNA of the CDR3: TGCGCCAGCAGCCCGTGGAGGGACATCATTATTAGGGGGTCCTACAATGAGCAGTTCTTC. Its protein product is CASSPWRDIIIRGSYNEQFF.

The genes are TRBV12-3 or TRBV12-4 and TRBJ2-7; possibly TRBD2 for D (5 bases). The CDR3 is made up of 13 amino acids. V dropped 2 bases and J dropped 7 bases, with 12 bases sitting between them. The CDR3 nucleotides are TGTGCCAGCAGTTTACTTGTAGCGCGGGAGCAGTACTTC. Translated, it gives CASSLLVAREQYF.

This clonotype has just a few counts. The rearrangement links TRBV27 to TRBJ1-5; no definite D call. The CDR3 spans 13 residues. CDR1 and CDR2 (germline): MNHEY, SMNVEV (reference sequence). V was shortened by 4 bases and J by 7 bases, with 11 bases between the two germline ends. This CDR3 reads CASSSTWGQPQHF. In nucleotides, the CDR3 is TGTGCCAGCAGTTCCACATGGGGACAGCCCCAGCATTTT.

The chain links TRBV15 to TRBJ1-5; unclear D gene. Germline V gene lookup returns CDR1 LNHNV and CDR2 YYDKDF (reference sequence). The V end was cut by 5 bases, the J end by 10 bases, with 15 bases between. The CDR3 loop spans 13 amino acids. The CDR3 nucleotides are TGTGCCACCAGCCGGGGAAGTCAATACCCCCAGCATTTT. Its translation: CATSRGSQYPQHF.